This T cell receptor (beta chain) was observed in a study of blood T cells in healthy people across ages (dated by TCRdb to between 2015 and 2016). With regard to the full study: In model experiments, template switching captured about one uniquely barcoded TCR beta cDNA molecule for every two T cells. To avoid experimental bias, donors of different ages were spread randomly across the sequencing lanes. To track age-related changes in TCR beta repertoire diversity, the study relied on deep sequencing normalized with unique cDNA molecular identifiers. Two additional independent replicas of 1 million unique cDNA reads from the same blood draw were analyzed for two donors (one aged 18 to 30 and one aged 80 or older). Donors were grouped into four age groups: young (average roughly 17 years), middle-aged (39), aged (approximately 67) and long-lived (around 80). What the authors observed across the whole study: Estimates of total diversity based on one million sequenced T cells were regarded as lower bounds and as underestimates. The percentage of naive T cells measured by flow cytometry correlated strongly with observed TCR beta diversity. Because profiling used bulk unsorted PBMCs, naive and antigen-experienced compartments could not be compared conclusively. As age increased, observed TCR beta diversity per million T cells dropped in a roughly linear way, and a significant reduction was already evident by age about 36. The CMV infection status of donors was not known, potentially confounding age-related changes in expanded clonotypes. Compared with the aged group, more naive CD4+ T cells, fewer expanded clones and increased TCR diversity were shown by the long-lived group, suggesting age selection.

Donors were under 40 systemically healthy Caucasian individuals from Russia aged roughly 6 to 90 years. Ten milliliters of peripheral blood were drawn from each donor into EDTA-treated Vacutainer tubes. Ficoll-Paque density-gradient centrifugation was used to isolate PBMCs, with at least 7 million obtained per sample. Trizol reagent was used to extract total RNA from the PBMCs, yielding at least 5.5 micrograms per sample. Naive CD45RAhigh/CD27high T cell percentages were measured by flow cytometry on a PBMC aliquot from every donor. The receptor library was made with 5' RACE. A second roughly 7 to 11 cycle PCR used a sample-barcoded 5' primer and a J-beta primer mix. Each TCR beta cDNA molecule received a unique molecular identifier from a template-switch 5' adaptor carrying 12 random nucleotides. Each sample yielded at least 3 million CDR3-containing paired-end reads. All of the RNA was converted into first-strand cDNA using the Mint cDNA synthesis kit, with a TRBC-specific oligonucleotide serving as the primer. All cDNA was treated with uracil-DNA glycosylase and then went through a first 18-cycle PCR with the universal primers M1SS and BC2_uni_R. For the original study's pipeline: Each sample was normalized by randomly selecting 1 million high-quality reads, each carrying a distinct molecular identifier. Instead of being binned into consensus sequences, reads that shared molecular identifiers were thrown out. MiTCR, run with a Q25 quality threshold and the strictest error-elimination algorithm, handled CDR3 identification, clonotype clustering and error correction. Lower-bound total TCR beta diversity was estimated with a nonparametric unseen species model using Euler transformation. The public reads were quality trimmed at Q25 with fastp and then assembled into clones with MiXCR by TCRdb, keeping productive beta chains. Rows are unified per CDR3 protein, each entry keeping the most common DNA and genes. Clone size and V and J calls follow TCRdb, not the original study. Within this sample are around 1,800,000 distinct CDR3 sequences, with approximately 40% of them counted one time only. The ten largest clonotypes hold around 23% of the sample.

CDR1 LGHDT and CDR2 YNNKEL were looked up in the germline V gene (reference sequence). Trimmed from V: 2 bases; trimmed from J: 2 bases; junction bases lacking a gene match: 3. The cysteine opens and the phenylalanine closes a CDR3 of 15 amino acids. The entry retains the CDR3 DNA only, 45 bases that are in frame from base 1. In regard to this clonotype: Its antigen is still unknown. No much larger clonotype is one base removed from it; base qualities were not supplied.

The TCR sequence derives from a human donor in good health. The specimen sequenced was blood. The V and J segments used are TRBV3-1 and TRBJ1-2, with TRBD1 matching 9 junction bases. In nucleotide form, the sequence is TGTGCCAGCAGCCAATCGGGGACAGGGAACTATGGCTACACCTTC. It is translated as CASSQSGTGNYGYTF.